Listed below are T cell receptor beta chains from one sample, sequenced in a study of T cell responses to AZD1222 COVID-19 vaccine. Assay: immunoSEQ multiplex PCR; the TCRdb copy retains only in-frame clones and omits some. This table holds around 84,000 clones, 70% to 90% found once. This material consisted of peripheral blood, taken on day 0 of MenACWY control vaccination. The receptors were sampled from an adult in good health. CDR3s include the opening cysteine and the closing phenylalanine or tryptophan. Fields, in order: J gene, clone size, V gene, D gene, CDR3 protein, CDR3 DNA. D genes are given only for firm matches. Not every row has a clone size; where given, it reads once, few, many or a size class.

TRBJ1-2	NA	TRBV7-2	TRBD1	CASSLEAGQGYGYTF	TGTGCCAGCAGCTTAGAGGCGGGACAGGGCTATGGCTACACCTTC
TRBJ1-2	NA	TRBV19	NA	CASSPQMSPGTSGYTF	TGTGCCAGTAGTCCCCAGATGAGTCCCGGGACATCTGGCTACACCTTC
TRBJ1-1	NA	TRBV11-1	TRBD1	CASSRDRTNTEAFF	TGTGCCAGCAGCCGGGACAGGACGAACACTGAAGCTTTCTTT
TRBJ1-2	once	TRBV7-8	NA	CASSLDWMYGYTF	TGTGCCAGCAGCTTAGATTGGATGTATGGCTACACCTTC
TRBJ2-3	NA	TRBV6-1	NA	CASSEDRLDTQYF	TGTGCCAGCAGTGAAGACAGGCTAGATACGCAGTATTTT
TRBJ1-2	NA	TRBV12-3/TRBV12-4	TRBD1	CASIMDRDVGYTF	TGTGCCAGCATCATGGACAGGGACGTAGGCTACACCTTC
TRBJ1-3	NA	TRBV7-2	NA	CASSWGQSSGNTIYF	TGTGCCAGCAGCTGGGGGCAGAGCTCTGGAAACACCATATATTTT
TRBJ1-5	NA	TRBV4-3	NA	CASSQDPQVGSNQPQHF	TGCGCCAGCAGCCAAGATCCCCAGGTTGGCAGCAATCAGCCCCAGCATTTT
TRBJ2-7	NA	TRBV30	NA	CALYKNFEQYF	TGTGCCTTGTATAAGAATTTCGAGCAGTACTTC
TRBJ2-1	NA	TRBV11-3	NA	CASSRSGASSYNEQFF	TGTGCCAGCAGCCGCTCCGGGGCGAGCTCCTACAATGAGCAGTTCTTC
TRBJ1-5	NA	TRBV28	TRBD1	CASSLGAGGSNQPQHF	TGTGCCAGCAGTTTGGGGGCAGGGGGGTCCAATCAGCCCCAGCATTTT
TRBJ2-1	NA	TRBV15	TRBD2	CATSRAFGGDHNEQFF	TGTGCCACCAGCAGAGCCTTCGGGGGGGACCACAATGAGCAGTTCTTC
TRBJ1-2	NA	TRBV18	NA	CASSPQRQARNYGYTF	TGTGCCAGCTCACCCCAAAGACAGGCCCGGAACTATGGCTACACCTTC
TRBJ2-1	NA	TRBV5-1	TRBD2	CASSLVSGTSSYNEQFF	TGCGCCAGCAGCTTGGTTTCGGGGACTAGCTCCTACAATGAGCAGTTCTTC
TRBJ2-1	NA	TRBV6-6	NA	CASSLQGRVNEQFF	TGTGCCAGCAGCCTACAGGGTAGGGTCAATGAGCAGTTCTTC
TRBJ2-6	NA	TRBV10-3	TRBD2	CASATSAISGANVLTF	TGTGCCTCAGCGACTAGCGCGATCTCTGGGGCCAACGTCCTGACTTTC
TRBJ1-1	NA	TRBV2	NA	CASSVRVQNTEAFF	TGTGCCAGCAGTGTCCGGGTACAAAACACTGAAGCTTTCTTT
TRBJ1-6	NA	TRBV18	NA	CASSPPAGGPRGNSPLHF	TGTGCCAGCTCACCACCGGCAGGAGGGCCCCGCGGGAATTCACCCCTCCACTTT
TRBJ1-3	NA	TRBV5-1	TRBD1	CASSLASGGSAGNTIYF	TGCGCCAGCAGCTTGGCCTCAGGGGGATCGGCTGGAAACACCATATATTTT
TRBJ2-1	NA	TRBV6-4	TRBD2	CASSQLAGGLSNEQFF	TGTGCCAGCAGCCAACTAGCGGGGGGCCTCTCGAATGAGCAGTTCTTC
TRBJ1-1	NA	TRBV30	NA	CAWSAGKNTEAFF	TGTGCCTGGAGTGCAGGGAAGAACACTGAAGCTTTCTTT
TRBJ2-7	NA	TRBV28	TRBD1	CASSRTGQAYEQYF	TGTGCCAGCAGCCGAACGGGACAGGCCTACGAGCAGTACTTC
TRBJ2-3	NA	TRBV3-1/TRBV3-2	TRBD2	CASSQGRAGGADTQYF	TGTGCCAGCAGCCAAGGAAGAGCGGGGGGGGCAGATACGCAGTATTTT
TRBJ1-2	NA	TRBV7-2	TRBD1	CASSTTDRASYGYTF	TGTGCCAGCAGTACCACCGACAGGGCATCCTATGGCTACACCTTC
TRBJ1-5	NA	TRBV19	NA	CASRKRDQPQHF	TGTGCCAGTAGGAAAAGGGACCAGCCCCAGCATTTT
TRBJ1-3	NA	TRBV7-2	NA	CASSLEGTGNTIYF	TGTGCCAGCAGCTTAGAGGGTACTGGAAACACCATATATTTT